The sequence of this TCR beta chain was determined in a study of cytomegalovirus exposure and HLA in healthy donors. Study-wide results and caveats: When presence/absence was analysed, sequencing depth was taken to be roughly uniform across donors. Most TCR sequences were uncommon, yet certain public TCRs appeared in many donors. The investigators catalogued 160 or so TCR beta chains as cytomegalovirus-associated.

Trimming removed 2 bases from V and 0 bases from J; junction bases left unmatched: 5. Germline-derived CDR1 and CDR2 are LNHDA and SQIVND (reference sequence). CDR3 length: 16 residues. With regard to this clone: The antigen is undetermined.

The PCR contained 60 Vbeta and 13 Jbeta primers. This table comes from immunoSEQ multiplex PCR, and its TCRdb copy is limited to in-frame clones, with some not included. The sample carries fewer than 150,000 clones, about 80% recorded once. This chain links TRBV19 with TRBJ2-3; 7 bases line up with TRBD2. The source material was PBMCs. The TCR comes from a man aged 50 to 59 in good health and CMV-seronegative. CDR3 residues: CASSILGGVSTDTQYF. CDR3 DNA: TGTGCCAGTAGTATACTGGGAGGGGTGAGCACAGATACGCAGTATTTT.